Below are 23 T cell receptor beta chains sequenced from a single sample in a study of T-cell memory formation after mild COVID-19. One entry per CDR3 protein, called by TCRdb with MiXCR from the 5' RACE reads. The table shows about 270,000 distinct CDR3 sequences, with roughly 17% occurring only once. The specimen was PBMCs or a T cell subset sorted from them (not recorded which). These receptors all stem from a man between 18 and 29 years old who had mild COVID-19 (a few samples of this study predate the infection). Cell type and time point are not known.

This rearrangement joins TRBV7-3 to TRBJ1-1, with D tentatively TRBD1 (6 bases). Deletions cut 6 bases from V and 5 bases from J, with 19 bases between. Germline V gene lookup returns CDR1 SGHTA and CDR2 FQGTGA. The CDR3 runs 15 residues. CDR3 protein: CASRDVGARVTEAFF. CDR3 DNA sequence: TGTGCCAGCAGGGACGTGGGGGCGCGGGTTACTGAAGCTTTCTTT.

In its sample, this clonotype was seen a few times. CDR3 bases: TGTGCCAGCGGCCTAGCGGGGAGCACAGATACGCAGTATTTT. It specifies CASGLAGSTDTQYF. The chain combines TRBV6-5 with TRBJ2-3, with TRBD2 matching over 9 bases. Unmatched junction bases numbered 3, after V lost 8 bases and J lost 0 bases. The CDR3 has 14 amino acids. Germline V gene lookup returns CDR1 MNHEY and CDR2 SVGAGI.

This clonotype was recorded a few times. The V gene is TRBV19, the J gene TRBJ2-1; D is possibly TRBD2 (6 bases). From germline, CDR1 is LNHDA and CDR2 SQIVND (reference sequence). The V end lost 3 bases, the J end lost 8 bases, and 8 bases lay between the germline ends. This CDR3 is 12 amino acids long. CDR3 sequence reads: CASSISGDEQFF. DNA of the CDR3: TGTGCCAGTAGTATTTCGGGAGATGAGCAGTTCTTC.

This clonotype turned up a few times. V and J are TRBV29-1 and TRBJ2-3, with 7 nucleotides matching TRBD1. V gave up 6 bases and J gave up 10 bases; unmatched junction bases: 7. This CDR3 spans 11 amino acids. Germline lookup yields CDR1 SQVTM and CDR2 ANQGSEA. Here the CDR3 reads CSVRRGGSQYF. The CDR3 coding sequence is TGCAGCGTCAGAAGAGGGGGCTCGCAGTATTTT.

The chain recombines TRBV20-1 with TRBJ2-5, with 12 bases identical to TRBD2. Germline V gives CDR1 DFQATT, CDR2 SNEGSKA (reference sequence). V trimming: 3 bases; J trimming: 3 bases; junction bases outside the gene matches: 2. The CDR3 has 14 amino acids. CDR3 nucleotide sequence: TGCAGTGCTAGGAGGACTAGCGGGGAAGAGACCCAGTACTTC. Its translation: CSARRTSGEETQYF.

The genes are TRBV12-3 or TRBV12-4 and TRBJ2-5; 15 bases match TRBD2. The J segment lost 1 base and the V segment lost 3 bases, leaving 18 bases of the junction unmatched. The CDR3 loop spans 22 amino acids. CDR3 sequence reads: CASSFSKTGLAGGRPPQETQYF. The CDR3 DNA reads TGTGCCAGCAGTTTTTCCAAAACCGGACTAGCGGGGGGGCGGCCTCCCCAAGAGACCCAGTACTTC.

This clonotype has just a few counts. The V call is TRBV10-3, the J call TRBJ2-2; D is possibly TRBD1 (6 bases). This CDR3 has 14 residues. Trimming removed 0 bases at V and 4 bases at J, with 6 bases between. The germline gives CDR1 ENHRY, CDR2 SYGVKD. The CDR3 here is CAISESTGTGELFF. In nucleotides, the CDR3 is TGTGCCATCAGTGAGTCGACAGGCACCGGGGAGCTGTTTTTT.

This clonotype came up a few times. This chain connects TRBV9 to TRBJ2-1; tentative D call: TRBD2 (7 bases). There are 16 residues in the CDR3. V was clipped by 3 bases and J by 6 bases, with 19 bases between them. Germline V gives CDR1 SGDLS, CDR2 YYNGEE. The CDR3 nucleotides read TGTGCCAGCAGCGACCCCCCGGGGGGCGGAGGCAATGAGCAGTTCTTC. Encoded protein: CASSDPPGGGGNEQFF.

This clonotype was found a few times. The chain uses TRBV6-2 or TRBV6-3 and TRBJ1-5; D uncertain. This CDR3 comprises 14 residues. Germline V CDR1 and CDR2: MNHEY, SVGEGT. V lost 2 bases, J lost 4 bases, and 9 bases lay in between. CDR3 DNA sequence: TGTGCCAGCAGTTACCTTCCGGGTAATCAGCCCCAGCATTTT. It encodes CASSYLPGNQPQHF.

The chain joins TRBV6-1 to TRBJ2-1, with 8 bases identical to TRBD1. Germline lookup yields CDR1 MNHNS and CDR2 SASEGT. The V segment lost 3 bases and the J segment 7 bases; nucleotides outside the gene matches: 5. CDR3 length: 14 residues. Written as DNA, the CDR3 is TGTGCCAGCAGTGATAGGGACAGGAGGAATGAGCAGTTCTTC. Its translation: CASSDRDRRNEQFF.

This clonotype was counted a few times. The CDR3 is CASRVAGAAGEQFF. CDR3 DNA: TGCGCCAGCAGGGTAGCGGGGGCCGCTGGGGAGCAGTTCTTC. The chain recombines TRBV5-1 with TRBJ2-1; 9 nucleotides line up with TRBD2. Germline V gives CDR1 SGHRS, CDR2 YFSETQ. The ends lost 5 bases at V and 10 bases at J; junction bases unmatched: 10. CDR3 length: 14 amino acids.

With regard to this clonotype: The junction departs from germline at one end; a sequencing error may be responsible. CDR3 in amino acids: CSSSVTARGGPYEQYF. The CDR3 region has the DNA TGTTCCAGCAGCGTAACGGCCAGGGGAGGACCCTACGAGCAGTACTTC. The chain links TRBV9 to TRBJ2-7; TRBD1 or TRBD2 may be the D gene (6 bases each). Germline assignment: CDR1 SGDLS and CDR2 YYNGEE. The CDR3 covers 16 residues.

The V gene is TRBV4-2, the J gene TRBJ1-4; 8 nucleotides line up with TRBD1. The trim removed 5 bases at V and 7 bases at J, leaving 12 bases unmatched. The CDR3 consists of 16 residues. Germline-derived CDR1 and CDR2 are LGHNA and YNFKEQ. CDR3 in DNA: TGTGCCAGCAGCACTTTGGGACAGGTAGTTTCTGAAAAACTGTTTTTT. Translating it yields CASSTLGQVVSEKLFF.

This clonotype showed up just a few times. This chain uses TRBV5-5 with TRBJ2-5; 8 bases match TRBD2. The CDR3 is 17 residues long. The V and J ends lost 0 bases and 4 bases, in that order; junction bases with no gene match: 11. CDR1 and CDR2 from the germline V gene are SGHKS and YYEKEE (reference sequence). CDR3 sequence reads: CASSLVAGGGVPETQYF. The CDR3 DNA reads TGTGCCAGCAGCTTGGTTGCGGGGGGCGGGGTCCCAGAGACCCAGTACTTC.

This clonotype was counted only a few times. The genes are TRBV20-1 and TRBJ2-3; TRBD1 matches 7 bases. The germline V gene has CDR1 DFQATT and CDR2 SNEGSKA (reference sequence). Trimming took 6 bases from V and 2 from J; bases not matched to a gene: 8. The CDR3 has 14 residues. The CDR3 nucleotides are TGCAGTGCCCCGGGACAGCCGACCACAGATACGCAGTATTTT. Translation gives CSAPGQPTTDTQYF.

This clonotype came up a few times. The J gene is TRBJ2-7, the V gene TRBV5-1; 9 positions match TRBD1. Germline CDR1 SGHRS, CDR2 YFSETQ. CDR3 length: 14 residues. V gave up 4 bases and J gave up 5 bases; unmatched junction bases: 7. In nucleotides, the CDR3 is TGCGCCAGCAGCGAAGGACAGGGGATACACGAGCAGTACGTC. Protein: CASSEGQGIHEQYV.

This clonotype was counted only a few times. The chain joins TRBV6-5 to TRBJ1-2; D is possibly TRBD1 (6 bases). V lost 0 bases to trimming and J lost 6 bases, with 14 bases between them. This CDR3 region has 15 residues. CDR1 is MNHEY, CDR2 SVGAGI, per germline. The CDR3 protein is CASSYSKVGAHGYTF. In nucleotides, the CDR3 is TGTGCCAGCAGTTACTCGAAAGTGGGGGCGCATGGCTACACCTTC.

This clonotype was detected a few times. The CDR3 DNA is TGTGCCAGCAGCTTAGCTGGACTAGCGTTAGAGACCCAGTACTTC. Its protein is CASSLAGLALETQYF. The rearrangement links TRBV7-2 to TRBJ2-5; 9 bases match TRBD2. The germline gives CDR1 SGHTA, CDR2 FQGNSA. The length of the CDR3 is 15 residues. The V segment lost 0 bases and the J segment 4 bases; nucleotides outside the gene matches: 3. The variable domain in full, with the rest retrieved from reference TRBV7-2 and TRBJ2-5, is GAGVSQSPSNKVTEKGKDVELRCDPISGHTALYWYRQSLGQGLEFLIYFQGNSAPDKSGLPSDRFSAERTGGSVSTLTIQRTQQEDSAVYLCASSLAGLALETQYFGPGTRLLVL.

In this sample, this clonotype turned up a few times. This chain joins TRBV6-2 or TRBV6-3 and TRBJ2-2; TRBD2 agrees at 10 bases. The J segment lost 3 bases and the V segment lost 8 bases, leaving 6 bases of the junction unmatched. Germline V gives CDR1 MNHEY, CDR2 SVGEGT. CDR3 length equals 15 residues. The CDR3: CASWGGLADTGELFF. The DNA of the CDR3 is TGTGCCAGCTGGGGAGGACTAGCGGACACCGGGGAGCTGTTTTTT.

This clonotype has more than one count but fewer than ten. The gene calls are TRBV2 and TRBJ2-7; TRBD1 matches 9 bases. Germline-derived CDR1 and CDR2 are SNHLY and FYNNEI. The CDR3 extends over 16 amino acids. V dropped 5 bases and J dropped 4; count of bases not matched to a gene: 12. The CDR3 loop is CASSPRTGASRYEQYF. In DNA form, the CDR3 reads TGTGCCAGCAGTCCAAGGACAGGGGCAAGTAGGTACGAGCAGTACTTC.

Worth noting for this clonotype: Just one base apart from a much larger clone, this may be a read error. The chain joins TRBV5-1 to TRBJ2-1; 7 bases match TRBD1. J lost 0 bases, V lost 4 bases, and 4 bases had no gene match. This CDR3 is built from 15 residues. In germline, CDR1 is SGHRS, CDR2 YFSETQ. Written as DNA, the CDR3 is TGCGCCAGCAGCACGGGACAGAGCTCCTACAATGAGCAGTTCTTC. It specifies CASSTGQSSYNEQFF.

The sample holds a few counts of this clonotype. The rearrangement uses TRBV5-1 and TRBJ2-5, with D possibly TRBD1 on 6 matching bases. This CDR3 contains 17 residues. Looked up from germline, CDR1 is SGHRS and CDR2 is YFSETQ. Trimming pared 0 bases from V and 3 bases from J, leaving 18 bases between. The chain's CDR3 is CASSLDRVTIEEETQYF. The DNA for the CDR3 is TGCGCCAGCAGCTTGGACAGGGTTACCATCGAAGAAGAGACCCAGTACTTC.

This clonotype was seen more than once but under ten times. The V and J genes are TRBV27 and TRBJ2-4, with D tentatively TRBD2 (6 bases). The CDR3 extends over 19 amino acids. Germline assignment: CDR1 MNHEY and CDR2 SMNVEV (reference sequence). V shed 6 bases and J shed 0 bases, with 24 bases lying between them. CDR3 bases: TGTGCCAGCAGCCCCAGTCCCCCGGGACTCAACTTAGCCAAAAACATTCAGTACTTC. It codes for CASSPSPPGLNLAKNIQYF.